The rows below give T cell receptor beta chains drawn from one sample of a study of shared clonotypes between healthy human individuals. TCRdb's copy holds only in-frame clones and misses some; the assay was immunoSEQ multiplex PCR. The data contain around 700,000 clones, approximately 75% of them seen just once; the ten biggest clones take up 1.8%. Sequences were obtained from memory CD4+ T cells sorted from blood. The receptors were gathered from a woman in her twenties or thirties in good health. Each CDR3 is given with its conserved first and last residue. D genes are given only for firm matches. Clone size is shown for a subset of rows, as once, few, many or a class of expanded clone.

CDR3nt	CDR3aa	d_gene	abundance	j_gene	v_gene
TGTGCCAGCAGCCAAGAAGCGGGGAGTGGAGAGCAGTACTTC	CASSQEAGSGEQYF	TRBD2	-	TRBJ2-7	TRBV14
TGTGCCAGTAGTGCCGGACACGCGATGTCGGAGACCCAGTACTTC	CASSAGHAMSETQYF	-	-	TRBJ2-5	TRBV19
TGCGCCAGCAGCTTCGGACTAGCGGATTTCACAGATACGCAGTATTTT	CASSFGLADFTDTQYF	TRBD2	-	TRBJ2-3	TRBV5-1
TGTGCCAGCAGACCGGGCGGAGGCCTATACGAGCAGTACTTC	CASRPGGGLYEQYF	-	-	TRBJ2-7	TRBV27
TGTGCCAGCAGAATCGGGTCTAGCACAGATACGCAGTATTTT	CASRIGSSTDTQYF	-	-	TRBJ2-3	TRBV6-6
TGTGCCAGCAGCCAAGAGTGGGGCACCGGGGAGCTGTTTTTT	CASSQEWGTGELFF	-	-	TRBJ2-2	TRBV14
TGTGCCAGCAGTGACCCACCGGGACAGGGCAATCAGCCCCAGCATTTT	CASSDPPGQGNQPQHF	TRBD1	-	TRBJ1-5	TRBV6-1
TGTGCCAGTAGCGCGGGAGGGGGGTCCTACTCCTACGAGCAGTACTTC	CASSAGGGSYSYEQYF	TRBD2	-	TRBJ2-7	TRBV19
TGTGCCAGCAGCCAAGGCGCTAGCGGGAGTATTGGCACAGATACGCAGTATTTT	CASSQGASGSIGTDTQYF	TRBD2	-	TRBJ2-3	TRBV4-2
TGCGCCAGCAGCTCCAGTGGGACTAGCGGGATGGGGGAGCTGTTTTTT	CASSSSGTSGMGELFF	TRBD2	many	TRBJ2-2	TRBV5-1
TGTGCCAGCTCACCATCTCCGGCTAGCGGGGGAAATGAGCAGTTCTTC	CASSPSPASGGNEQFF	TRBD2	-	TRBJ2-1	TRBV18
TGTGCCAGCAGCTTAGGAGGGGCGGACTACAATGAGCAGTTCTTC	CASSLGGADYNEQFF	-	-	TRBJ2-1	TRBV11-3
TGTGCCTGGGGGGCAGGAGTCCTAGCGAGGACCGGGGAGCTGTTTTTT	CAWGAGVLARTGELFF	-	few	TRBJ2-2	TRBV30
TGTGCCAGCAGTTACCAGGGAATGGGTAATGAGCAGTTCTTC	CASSYQGMGNEQFF	-	-	TRBJ2-1	TRBV6-6
TGCGCCAGCAGCCGGGGACTAGCGGGCCCGAGCTCCTACGAGCAGTACTTC	CASSRGLAGPSSYEQYF	TRBD2	-	TRBJ2-7	TRBV4-1